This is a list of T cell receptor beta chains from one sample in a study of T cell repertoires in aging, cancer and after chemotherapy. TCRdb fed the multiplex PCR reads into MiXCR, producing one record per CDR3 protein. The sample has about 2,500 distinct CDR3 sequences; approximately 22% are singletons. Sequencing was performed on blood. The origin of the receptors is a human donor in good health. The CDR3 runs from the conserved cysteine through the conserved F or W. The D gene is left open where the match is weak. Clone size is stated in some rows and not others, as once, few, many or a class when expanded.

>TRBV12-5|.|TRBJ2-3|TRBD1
TGTGCTAGTGGTTCCGGGACAGGGGGCTCGACGACAGATACGCAGTATTTT
CASGSGTGGSTTDTQYF
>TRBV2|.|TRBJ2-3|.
TGTGCCAGCAGTGCTTCAGATACGCAGTATTTT
CASSASDTQYF
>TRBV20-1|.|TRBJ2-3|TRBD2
TGCAGTGCTACCGGTCTAGCGGGAGCGACAGATACGCAGTATTTT
CSATGLAGATDTQYF
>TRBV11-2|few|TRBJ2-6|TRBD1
TGTGCCAGCAGCCTATCGGCCTACAGGGGTGGGGCCAACGTCCTGACTTTC
CASSLSAYRGGANVLTF
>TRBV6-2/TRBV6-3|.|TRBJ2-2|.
TGTGCCAGCAGTTACGGGGGCGGAGGCACCGGGGAGCTGTTTTTT
CASSYGGGGTGELFF
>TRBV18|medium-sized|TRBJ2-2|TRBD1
TGTGCCAGCTCCCGGTACAGGGGGCGCGACTCCGGGGAGCTGTTTTTT
CASSRYRGRDSGELFF
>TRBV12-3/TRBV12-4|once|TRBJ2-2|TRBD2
TGTGCCAGCAGCCGTAGCGGGGGGGGGAGCGGGGAGCTGTTTTTT
CASSRSGGGSGELFF
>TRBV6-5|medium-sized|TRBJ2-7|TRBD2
TGTGCCAGCAGTGAACGGCGGGGCAGCGGGAGTCCCTACGAGCAGTACTTC
CASSERRGSGSPYEQYF
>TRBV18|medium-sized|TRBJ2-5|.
TGTGCCAGCTCTCGGAGGACTGGGGCGGAGACCCAGTACTTC
CASSRRTGAETQYF
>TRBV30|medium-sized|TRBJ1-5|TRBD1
TGTGCCTGGAGGGGACAGGGCCATCAGCCCCAGCATTTT
CAWRGQGHQPQHF
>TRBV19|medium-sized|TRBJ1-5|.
TGTGCCAGTAGTACCCCGGGGCCTAATCAGCCCCAGCATTTT
CASSTPGPNQPQHF
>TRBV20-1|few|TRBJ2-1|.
TGCAGTGCTAGAGATGGAAGGTCGTACAATGAGCAGTTCTTC
CSARDGRSYNEQFF
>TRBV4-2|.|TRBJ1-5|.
TGTGCCAGCAGGGAGGGTGGGGATCAGCCCCAGCATTTT
CASREGGDQPQHF
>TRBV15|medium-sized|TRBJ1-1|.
TGTGCCACCAGCAGGGGGCGTCCTTTGAACACTGAAGCTTTCTTT
CATSRGRPLNTEAFF
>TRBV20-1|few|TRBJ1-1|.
TGCAGTGCTCGTTCGCCACACCAGAACACTGAAGCTTTCTTT
CSARSPHQNTEAFF
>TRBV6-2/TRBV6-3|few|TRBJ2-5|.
TGTGCCAGCAGTTCCCGCTGGCAAGAGACCCAGTACTTC
CASSSRWQETQYF
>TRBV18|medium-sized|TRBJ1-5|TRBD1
TGTGCCAGCTCAGCAGGGGGGGGCCAGCCCCAGCATTTT
CASSAGGGQPQHF
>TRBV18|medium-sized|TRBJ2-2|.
TGTGCCAGCTCACCGACCGGGGAGCTGTTTTTT
CASSPTGELFF
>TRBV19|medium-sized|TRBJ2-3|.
TGTGCCAGTAGCGACCCCAGGGGTATAAACACAGATACGCAGTATTTT
CASSDPRGINTDTQYF
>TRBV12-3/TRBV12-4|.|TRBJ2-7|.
TGTGCCAGCAGGGATTGCCGGCCAAGTGAGGAGCAGTACTTC
CASRDCRPSEEQYF
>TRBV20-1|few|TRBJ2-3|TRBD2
TGCAGTGCTACCGGTCTAGCGGGGGGAAGCACAGATACGCAGTATTTT
CSATGLAGGSTDTQYF
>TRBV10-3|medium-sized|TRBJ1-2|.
TGTGCCATCAGTCTTTCCGGGGATAACTATGGCTACACCTTC
CAISLSGDNYGYTF
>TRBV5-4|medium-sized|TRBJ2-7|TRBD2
TGTGCCAGCAGACCGGGGGGGAACTCCTACGAGCAGTACTTC
CASRPGGNSYEQYF
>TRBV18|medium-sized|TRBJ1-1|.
TGTGCCAGCTCACCGACGGGGAGCTTGAACACTGAAGCTTTCTTT
CASSPTGSLNTEAFF
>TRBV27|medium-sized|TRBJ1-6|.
TGTGCCAGCAGTTTCTACAGCTCTAATTCACCCCTCCACTTT
CASSFYSSNSPLHF
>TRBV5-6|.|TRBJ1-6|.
TGCGCCAGCAGCCAAGATAGGCCACTCGCCTCACCCCTCCACTTT
CASSQDRPLASPLHF
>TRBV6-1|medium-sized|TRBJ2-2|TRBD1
TGTGCCATCTCAAGGGAGGACAGGGGGACCGGGGAGCTGTTTTTT
CAISREDRGTGELFF
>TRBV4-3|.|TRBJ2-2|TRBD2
TGTGCCAGCAGCCAAGATGTGGGCGGGGGGCTTGGCGGGGAGCTGTTTTTT
CASSQDVGGGLGGELFF
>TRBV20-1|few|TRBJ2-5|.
TGCAGTGCTAGGGGGACAATCCAAGAGACCCAGTACTTC
CSARGTIQETQYF
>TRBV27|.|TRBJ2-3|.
TGTGCCAGCAGCTTGGGGGGCACAGATACGCAGTATTTT
CASSLGGTDTQYF
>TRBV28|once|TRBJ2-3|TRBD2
TGTGCCAGCAGTGCAGGACTAGCGCAGAGCACAGATACGCAGTATTTT
CASSAGLAQSTDTQYF
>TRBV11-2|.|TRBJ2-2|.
TGTGCCAGCAGCCCATCCGGGGAGCTGTTTTTT
CASSPSGELFF
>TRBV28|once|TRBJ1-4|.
TGTGCCAGCAGTTTTCCTGGCACTAATGAAAAACTGTTTTTT
CASSFPGTNEKLFF
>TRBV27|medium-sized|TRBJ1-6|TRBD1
TGTGCCAGCAGCCCGACAGGGGGCAGGAATTCACCCCTCCACTTT
CASSPTGGRNSPLHF
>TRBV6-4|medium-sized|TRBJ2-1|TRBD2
TGTGCCAGCTCCCAAACTAGCGGGCCGAACAATGAGCAGTTCTTC
CASSQTSGPNNEQFF
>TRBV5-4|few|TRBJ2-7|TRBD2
TGTGCCAGCAGCCCCGAGGGAGGGGCCCTCTCCTACGAGCAGTACTTC
CASSPEGGALSYEQYF
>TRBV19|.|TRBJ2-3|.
TGTGCCACCCGATCGAGCTCTAGCACAGATACGCAGTATTTT
CATRSSSSTDTQYF
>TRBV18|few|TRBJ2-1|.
TGTGCCAGCTCACCCATTCAAAGTATTAGGGGTCTCGCCTACAATGAGCAGTTCTTC
CASSPIQSIRGLAYNEQFF
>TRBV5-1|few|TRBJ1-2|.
TGCGCCAGCAGCTTGGTACGCGGGCCCTCCTACTATGGCTACACCTTC
CASSLVRGPSYYGYTF
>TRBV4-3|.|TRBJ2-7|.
TGCGCCAGCAGCCAAGGTTCAGGAAAAAGCTCCTACGAGCAGTACTTC
CASSQGSGKSSYEQYF
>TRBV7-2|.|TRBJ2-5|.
TGTGCCAGCAGCTTACTCGGGGAGACCCAGTACTTC
CASSLLGETQYF
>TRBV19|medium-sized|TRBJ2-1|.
TGTGCCAGTAGTACCCCTCGGAAGGCCTTGTACAATGAGCAGTTCTTC
CASSTPRKALYNEQFF